Described below is a single T cell receptor beta chain sequence and its context. Original analysis: It was from reference gene primer amplification that nucleated cell counts were estimated. The method was immunoSEQ multiplex PCR; TCRdb's version includes in-frame clones alone and lacks a portion of them. Clone size and the V and J calls come from that table; the DNA yielded D and trimming. Of 150,000 to 200,000 clones in the sample, more than 75% were seen once. The CDR3 extends over 13 amino acids. V lost 7 bases and J 6 bases, leaving 16 bases between the germline ends. The germline gives CDR1 SGDLS, CDR2 YYNGEE. This record comes from a study of blood T cell repertoires in COVID-19. About the research overall: Nucleic acid was either cDNA or gDNA, and it came from T cells, B-cell-depleted T cells, or PBMCs.

V is TRBV9 and J is TRBJ1-2; tentatively, D is TRBD1 (5 bases). The sequencing input was PBMCs or T cells enriched from blood (not recorded which). This TCR derives from a human donor with acute COVID-19. The donor label of this sample is uncertain. CDR3 sequence (DNA): TGTGCCAGCTTCTCTCCAGGGAAGCATGGCTACACCTTC. Translated, it gives CASFSPGKHGYTF. The full variable domain, in which reference TRBV9 and TRBJ1-2 provide the parts outside the CDR3, is DSGVTQTPKHLITATGQRVTLRCSPRSGDLSVYWYQQSLDQGLQFLIQYYNGEERAKGNILERFSAQQFPDLHSELNLSSLELGDSALYFCASFSPGKHGYTFGSGTRLTVV.